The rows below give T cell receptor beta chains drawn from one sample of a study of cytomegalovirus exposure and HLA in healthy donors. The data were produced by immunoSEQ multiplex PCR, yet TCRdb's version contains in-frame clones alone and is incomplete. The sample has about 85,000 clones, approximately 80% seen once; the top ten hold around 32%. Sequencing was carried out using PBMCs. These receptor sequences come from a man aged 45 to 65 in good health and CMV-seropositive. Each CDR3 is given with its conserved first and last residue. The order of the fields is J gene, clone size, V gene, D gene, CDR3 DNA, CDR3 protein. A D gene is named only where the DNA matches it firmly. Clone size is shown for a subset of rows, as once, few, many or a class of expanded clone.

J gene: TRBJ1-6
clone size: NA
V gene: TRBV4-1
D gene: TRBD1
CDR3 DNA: TGCGCCAGCAGCCAAGATGGGGGCTACGGACCGACCGGGACAGGGGGCGGATCACCCCTCCACTTT
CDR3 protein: CASSQDGGYGPTGTGGGSPLHF

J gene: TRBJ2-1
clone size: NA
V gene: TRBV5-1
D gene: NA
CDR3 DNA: TGCGCCAGCAGCTTGGTGGGCAGGTATAATGAGCAGTTCTTC
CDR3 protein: CASSLVGRYNEQFF

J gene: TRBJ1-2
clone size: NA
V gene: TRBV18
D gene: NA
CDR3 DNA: TGTGCCAGCTCACCACCCGGGAGGATGCATGGCTACACCTTC
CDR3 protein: CASSPPGRMHGYTF

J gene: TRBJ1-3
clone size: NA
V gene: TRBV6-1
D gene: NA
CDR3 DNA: TGTGCCAGCCGGTCCCAGGCGAACTTAGGAAACACCATATATTTT
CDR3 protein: CASRSQANLGNTIYF

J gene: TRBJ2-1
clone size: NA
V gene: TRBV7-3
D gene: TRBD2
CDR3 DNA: TGTGCCAGCAATAGCGGGAGTGACAATGAGCAGTTCTTC
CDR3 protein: CASNSGSDNEQFF

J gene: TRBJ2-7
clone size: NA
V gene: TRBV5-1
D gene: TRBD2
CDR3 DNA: TGCGCCAGCCGAACTACCCTAGCGGGACGCTACGAGCAGTACTTC
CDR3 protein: CASRTTLAGRYEQYF

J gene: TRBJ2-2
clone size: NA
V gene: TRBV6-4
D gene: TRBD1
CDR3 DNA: TGTGCCAGCAGTCGGGACAGGGAAGCCGGGGAGCTGTTTTTT
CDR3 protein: CASSRDREAGELFF

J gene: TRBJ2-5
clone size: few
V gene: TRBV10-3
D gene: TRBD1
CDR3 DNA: TGTGCCATCAGTGAATTCTCGGGACAGGAGACCCAGTACTTC
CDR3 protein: CAISEFSGQETQYF

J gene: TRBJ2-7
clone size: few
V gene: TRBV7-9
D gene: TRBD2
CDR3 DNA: TGTGCCAGCAGCTTAGCCAGCGGGAGCACCTACGAGCAGTACTTC
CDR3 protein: CASSLASGSTYEQYF

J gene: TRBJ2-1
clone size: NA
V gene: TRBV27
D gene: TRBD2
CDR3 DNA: TGTGCCAGCAGTAAGCGGGAGGGTTTTCCGAGCTCCTACAATGAGCAGTTCTTC
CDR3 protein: CASSKREGFPSSYNEQFF

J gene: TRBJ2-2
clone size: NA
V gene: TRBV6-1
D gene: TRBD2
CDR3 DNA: TGTGCCAGCAGTGGGCGGACTAGCGGGAGGGACGGGGAGCTGTTTTTT
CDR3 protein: CASSGRTSGRDGELFF

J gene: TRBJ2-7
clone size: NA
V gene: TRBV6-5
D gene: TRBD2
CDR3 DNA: TGTGCCAGCAAAAACGATCCAGCGGGATTCTACGAGCAGTACTTC
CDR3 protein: CASKNDPAGFYEQYF

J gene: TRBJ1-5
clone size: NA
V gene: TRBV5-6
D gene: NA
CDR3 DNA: TGTGCCAGCAGCCTGGCGGCGGTCAATCAGCCCCAGCATTTT
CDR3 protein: CASSLAAVNQPQHF

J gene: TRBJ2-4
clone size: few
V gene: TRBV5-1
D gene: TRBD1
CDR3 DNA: TGCGCCAGCAGTTCTACGACAGGGGGAAACATTCAGTACTTC
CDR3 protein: CASSSTTGGNIQYF

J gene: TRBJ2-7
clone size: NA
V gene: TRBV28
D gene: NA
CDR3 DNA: TGTGCCAGCAGTGCAACAGATTACGAGCAGTACTTC
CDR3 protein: CASSATDYEQYF

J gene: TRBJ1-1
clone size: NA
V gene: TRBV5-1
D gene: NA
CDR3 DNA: TGCGCCAGCAGCTTGGACTGGGAGCGGCCTGAAGCTTTCTTT
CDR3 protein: CASSLDWERPEAFF

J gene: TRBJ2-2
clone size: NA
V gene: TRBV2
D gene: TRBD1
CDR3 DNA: TGTGCCAGCAGGGGGACAGGGGTACTGTTTTTT
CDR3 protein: CASRGTGVLFF

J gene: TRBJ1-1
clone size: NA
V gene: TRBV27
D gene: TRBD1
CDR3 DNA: TGTGCCAGCAGTTTAGGTTGGGACAGGGTGACTGAAGCTTTCTTT
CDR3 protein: CASSLGWDRVTEAFF

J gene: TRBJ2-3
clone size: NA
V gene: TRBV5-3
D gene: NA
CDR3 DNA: TGTGCCAGAAGCTTACGGACGCAGTATTTT
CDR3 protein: CARSLRTQYF

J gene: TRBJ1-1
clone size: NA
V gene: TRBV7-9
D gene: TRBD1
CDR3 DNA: TGTGCCAGCAGTCGGGGACAGGGGCTCGACGCTGAAGCTTTCTTT
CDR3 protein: CASSRGQGLDAEAFF

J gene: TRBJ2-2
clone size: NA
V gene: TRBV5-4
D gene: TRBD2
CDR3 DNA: TGTGCCAGCAGCTTACTAGCGGGAAGCACCGGGGAGCTGTTTTTT
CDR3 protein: CASSLLAGSTGELFF

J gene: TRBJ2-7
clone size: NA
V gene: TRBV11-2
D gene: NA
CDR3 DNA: TGTGCCAGCAGCTTAGGGCATACGTTCTCCTACGAGCAGTACTTC
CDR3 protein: CASSLGHTFSYEQYF

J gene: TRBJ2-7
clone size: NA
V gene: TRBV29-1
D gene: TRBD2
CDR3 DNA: TGCAGCGTTAGGACTAGCGGTTTCCCCCAGTACTTC
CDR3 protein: CSVRTSGFPQYF

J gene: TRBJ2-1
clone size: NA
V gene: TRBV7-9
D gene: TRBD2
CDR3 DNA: TGTTCCAGCAGCCAACCGACTAGCGGGAGAATCTCCTACAATGAGCAGTTCTTC
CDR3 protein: CSSSQPTSGRISYNEQFF

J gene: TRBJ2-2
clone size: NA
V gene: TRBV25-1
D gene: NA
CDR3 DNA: TGTGCCAGCTCCTCCTCAAGGGGGACACGGTGGACCGGGGAGCTGTTTTTT
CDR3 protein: CASSSSRGTRWTGELFF

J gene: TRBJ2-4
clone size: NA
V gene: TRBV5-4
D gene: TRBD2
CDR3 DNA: TGTGCCAGCAGCGGACTCGGGAGGGCGGACATTCAGTACTTC
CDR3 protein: CASSGLGRADIQYF

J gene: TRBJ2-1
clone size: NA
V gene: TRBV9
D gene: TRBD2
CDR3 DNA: TGTGCCAGCAGCGCAACAGAGAGACTAGCGAATGAGCAGTTCTTC
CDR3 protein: CASSATERLANEQFF

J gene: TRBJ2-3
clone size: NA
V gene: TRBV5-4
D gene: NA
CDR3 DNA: TGTGCCAGCAGTCCCTCGAGGGGGACAGATACGCAGTATTTT
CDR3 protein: CASSPSRGTDTQYF

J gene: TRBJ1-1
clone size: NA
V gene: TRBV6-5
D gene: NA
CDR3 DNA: TGTGCCAGCAGCCCCTCCGGGGGGTGGACTGAAGCTTTCTTT
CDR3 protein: CASSPSGGWTEAFF

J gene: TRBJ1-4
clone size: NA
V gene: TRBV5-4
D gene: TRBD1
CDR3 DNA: TGTGCCAGCAGCTTGGTGTCCAGGGGGCCCGGGACTAATGAAAAACTGTTTTTT
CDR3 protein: CASSLVSRGPGTNEKLFF

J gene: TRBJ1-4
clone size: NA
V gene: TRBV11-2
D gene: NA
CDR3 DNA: TGTGCCAGCAGCCAAAACACAGAGTCGTGGAAACTGTTTTTT
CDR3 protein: CASSQNTESWKLFF

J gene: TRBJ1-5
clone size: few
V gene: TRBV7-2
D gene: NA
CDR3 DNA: TGTGCCAGCAGCTTAGGGGGGCCCGGGGATCAGCCCCAGCATTTT
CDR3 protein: CASSLGGPGDQPQHF

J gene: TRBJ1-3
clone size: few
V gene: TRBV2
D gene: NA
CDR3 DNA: TGTGCCAGCAGTGAGTCGACAGCTGGAAACACCATATATTTT
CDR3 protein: CASSESTAGNTIYF

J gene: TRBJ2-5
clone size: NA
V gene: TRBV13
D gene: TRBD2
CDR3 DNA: TGTGCCAGCAGCTCCAGAGGCGGGAGGGAGACCCAGTACTTC
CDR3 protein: CASSSRGGRETQYF

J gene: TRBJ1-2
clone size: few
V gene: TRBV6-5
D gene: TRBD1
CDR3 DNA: TGTGCCAGCAGTTACCAACTGACAGGGCTCTATGGCTACACCTTC
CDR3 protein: CASSYQLTGLYGYTF

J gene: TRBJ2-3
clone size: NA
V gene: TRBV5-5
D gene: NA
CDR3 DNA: TGTGCCAGCAGCCAGGACTGGTCCTCCACAGATACGCAGTATTTT
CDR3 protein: CASSQDWSSTDTQYF

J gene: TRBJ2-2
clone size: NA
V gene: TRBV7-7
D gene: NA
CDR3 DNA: TGTGCTAGCAGCCCGGGACTTGTGAACACCGGGGAGCTGTTTTTT
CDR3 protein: CASSPGLVNTGELFF

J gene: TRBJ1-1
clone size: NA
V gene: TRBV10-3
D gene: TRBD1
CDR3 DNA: TGTGCCATCAGCGCTTTACAGGGGATGAACACTGAAGCTTTCTTT
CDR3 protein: CAISALQGMNTEAFF

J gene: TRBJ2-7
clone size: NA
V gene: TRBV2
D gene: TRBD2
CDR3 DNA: TGTGCCAGCAACCTAGCGGGAGGGCCCTACGAGCAGTACTTC
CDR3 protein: CASNLAGGPYEQYF

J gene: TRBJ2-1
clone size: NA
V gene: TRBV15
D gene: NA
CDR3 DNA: TGTGCCACCAGCCCTAGGAGCGGAAACAATGAGCAGTTCTTC
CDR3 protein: CATSPRSGNNEQFF

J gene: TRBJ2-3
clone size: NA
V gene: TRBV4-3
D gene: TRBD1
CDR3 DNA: TGCGCCAGCAGTCGACAGGGGAGAAGAACAGATACGCAGTATTTT
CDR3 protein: CASSRQGRRTDTQYF

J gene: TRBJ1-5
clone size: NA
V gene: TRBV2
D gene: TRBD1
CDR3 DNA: TGTGCCAGCAGTGGATTGACAGGGTCGGGACAGCCCCAGCATTTT
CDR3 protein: CASSGLTGSGQPQHF

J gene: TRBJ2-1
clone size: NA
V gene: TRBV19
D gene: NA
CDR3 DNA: TGTGCCAGTAGTATATTGGCAAACAATGAGCAGTTCTTC
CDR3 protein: CASSILANNEQFF

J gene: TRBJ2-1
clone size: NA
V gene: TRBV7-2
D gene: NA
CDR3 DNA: TGTGCCAGCAGCTTAGTCAGGGACAATGAGCAGTTCTTC
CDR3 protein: CASSLVRDNEQFF

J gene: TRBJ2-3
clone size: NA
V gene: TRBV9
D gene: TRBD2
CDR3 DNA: TGTGCCAGCAGCGTAGAGACGGGAGGACGGAGGCAGTATTTT
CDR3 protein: CASSVETGGRRQYF

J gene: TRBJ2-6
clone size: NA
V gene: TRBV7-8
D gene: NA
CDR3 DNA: TGTGCCAGCAGCTTAGGGCGGGGCAGTCCCACCTCTGGGGCCAACGTCCTGACTTTC
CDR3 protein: CASSLGRGSPTSGANVLTF

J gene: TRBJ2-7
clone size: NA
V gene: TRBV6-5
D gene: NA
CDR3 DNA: TGTGCCAGCGGCCAGGGGCTAGGGGAGCAGTACTTC
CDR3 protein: CASGQGLGEQYF

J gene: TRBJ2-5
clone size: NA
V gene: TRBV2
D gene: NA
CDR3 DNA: TGTGCCAGTACCGCCCGGCGGCTTCTAATGGAGACCCAGTACTTC
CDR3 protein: CASTARRLLMETQYF